A single T cell receptor (beta chain) is shown here with its context. In the original processing: Reference gene primer amplification in the assay estimated nucleated cell counts. Profiled with immunoSEQ multiplex PCR; TCRdb holds only in-frame clones, not every one. V, J and clone size were drawn from that table, and D and trimming were deduced from the DNA. The data show about 240,000 clones, approximately 82% seen once. This entry is derived from a study of blood T cell repertoires in COVID-19. Study overall: The samples span acute and convalescent COVID-19 from the United States, Italy and Spain. PBMCs, B-cell-depleted T cells, or T cells provided the cDNA or gDNA that made up the material.

CDR1 and CDR2 (germline): KGHSH, LQKENI. This CDR3 comprises 15 residues. Trimming left V 3 bases short and J 1 base short, with 9 bases between. This TCR derives from a woman younger than 35 with acute or convalescent COVID-19. The source material was peripheral blood. The rearrangement links TRBV18 to TRBJ1-4; TRBD1 might be the D (6 bases). The DNA of the CDR3 is TGTGCCAGCTCACCTCAAGGGGGAACTAATGAAAAACTGTTTTTT. Its translation: CASSPQGGTNEKLFF.